Listed below are T cell receptor beta chains from one sample, sequenced in a study of T cells in Graves' hyperthyroidism and ophthalmopathy. TCRdb reanalysed the multiplex PCR reads using MiXCR and keeps one entry per CDR3 protein. The table lists about 550,000 distinct CDR3 sequences, less than 25% of them singletons. The specimen sequenced was blood. Source of these receptors: a man in his late teens or twenties with Graves' hyperthyroidism. Both conserved end residues are part of each CDR3. The D gene is left open where the match is weak. Only part of the rows carry a size: once, few, many, or a class if the clone is expanded.

>12|many|TRBV13|TRBJ1-1|NA
CASTERNTEAFF
TGTGCCAGCACTGAGAGGAACACTGAAGCTTTCTTT
>15|NA|TRBV24-1|TRBJ1-5|TRBD1
CATSDQGAGDQPQHF
TGTGCCACCAGTGATCAGGGGGCGGGAGATCAGCCCCAGCATTTT
>16|many|TRBV27|TRBJ2-7|NA
CASSSTPGRRSYEQYF
TGTGCCAGCAGTTCAACCCCTGGGCGACGCTCCTACGAGCAGTACTTC
>14|NA|TRBV12-3/TRBV12-4|TRBJ1-5|NA
CASRADYSNQPQHF
TGTGCCAGCAGGGCCGATTATAGCAATCAGCCCCAGCATTTT
>14|many|TRBV12-3/TRBV12-4|TRBJ2-7|NA
CASSFGGVSYEQYF
TGTGCCAGCAGTTTTGGGGGAGTCTCCTACGAGCAGTACTTC
>14|NA|TRBV27|TRBJ1-2|TRBD1
CASSKTGAGYGYTF
TGTGCCAGCAGTAAGACAGGGGCCGGCTATGGCTACACCTTC
>15|many|TRBV6-1|TRBJ2-2|TRBD1
CASTGRGQGVGELFF
TGTGCCAGCACCGGAAGGGGACAGGGAGTCGGGGAGCTGTTTTTT
>12|many|TRBV20-1|TRBJ2-7|NA
CSARQAPYEQYF
TGCAGTGCTCGACAGGCCCCCTACGAGCAGTACTTC
>12|NA|TRBV6-1|TRBJ1-1|NA
CAGGDRGTEAFF
TGTGCCGGGGGGGATCGGGGCACTGAAGCTTTCTTT
>18|few|TRBV7-8|TRBJ2-6|NA
CASSPAPRGRSGANVLTF
TGTGCCAGCAGCCCGGCACCCCGCGGGCGCTCTGGGGCCAACGTCCTGACTTTC
>14|NA|TRBV18|TRBJ1-2|NA
CASSPSRENYGYTF
TGTGCCAGCTCACCATCCAGGGAAAACTATGGCTACACCTTC
>17|few|TRBV15|TRBJ1-3|NA
CATSRGYPGPAGNTIYF
TGTGCCACCAGCAGAGGCTACCCGGGCCCAGCGGGAAACACCATATATTTT
>12|once|TRBV7-8|TRBJ2-7|NA
CASSYTGPGQYF
TGTGCCAGCAGCTACACGGGCCCCGGGCAGTACTTC
>15|NA|TRBV4-1|TRBJ2-7|NA
CASSQDLGLNYEQYF
TGCGCCAGCAGCCAAGATCTAGGACTGAACTACGAGCAGTACTTC
>14|NA|TRBV6-1|TRBJ1-1|NA
CASSEIPEATEAFF
TGTGCCAGCAGTGAGATCCCCGAGGCCACTGAAGCTTTCTTT
>13|many|TRBV29-1|TRBJ1-1|TRBD1
CSVLGQASTEAFF
TGCAGCGTTCTCGGACAGGCCAGCACTGAAGCTTTCTTT
>15|NA|TRBV19|TRBJ2-2|NA
CASSIGGFLAGELFF
TGTGCCAGTAGTATAGGAGGGTTTCTCGCCGGGGAGCTGTTTTTT
>16|many|TRBV5-1|TRBJ2-5|NA
CASSHYTGGPQETQYF
TGCGCCAGCAGCCATTACACTGGAGGGCCTCAAGAGACCCAGTACTTC
>12|many|TRBV5-1|TRBJ1-2|NA
CASRPRGGGYTF
TGCGCCAGCAGACCTCGAGGAGGAGGCTACACCTTC
>12|many|TRBV5-4|TRBJ2-7|NA
CASSTGKNSQYF
TGTGCCAGCAGCACTGGGAAGAACTCGCAGTACTTC
>16|NA|TRBV6-5|TRBJ1-1|NA
CASSYSNRGVNTEAFF
TGTGCCAGCAGTTACTCGAATCGGGGGGTGAACACTGAAGCTTTCTTT
>15|few|TRBV6-1|TRBJ1-6|NA
CASSEGSGWNSPLHF
TGTGCCAGCAGTGAAGGTAGCGGTTGGAATTCACCCCTCCACTTT
>16|NA|TRBV12-3/TRBV12-4|TRBJ2-7|NA
CASTPPLPWRNYEQYF
TGTGCCAGCACCCCCCCTCTCCCGTGGAGAAACTACGAGCAGTACTTC
>15|few|TRBV12-3/TRBV12-4|TRBJ2-3|TRBD1
CASSLRGTGLDTQYF
TGTGCCAGCAGTTTACGCGGGACAGGGTTGGATACGCAGTATTTT
>16|NA|TRBV20-1|TRBJ1-6|NA
CSARITGNSYNSPLHF
TGCAGTGCTAGGATCACAGGGAACTCCTATAATTCACCCCTCCACTTT
>14|many|TRBV6-1|TRBJ2-2|NA
CASSDRANTGELFF
TGTGCCAGCAGTGACAGGGCGAACACCGGGGAGCTGTTTTTT
>14|many|TRBV5-6|TRBJ2-7|TRBD1
CASSWGQSSYEQYF
TGTGCCAGCAGCTGGGGACAGAGCTCCTACGAGCAGTACTTC
>16|NA|TRBV28|TRBJ2-5|NA
CASTMGTSSGGETQYF
TGTGCCAGCACCATGGGCACCTCATCGGGCGGCGAGACCCAGTACTTC
>16|NA|TRBV5-5|TRBJ1-1|TRBD1
CASSFYPGQGSTEAFF
TGTGCCAGCAGCTTTTACCCGGGACAGGGGAGTACTGAAGCTTTCTTT
>14|many|TRBV6-5|TRBJ1-3|NA
CASSRGGSGNTIYF
TGTGCCAGCAGTCGAGGGGGCTCTGGAAACACCATATATTTT